This paragraph covers one T cell receptor (beta chain) sequence. Its matching antigen is unknown. TCRdb derives one entry per CDR3 protein from the 5' RACE reads, leaving out DNA. The sample holds approximately 140,000 distinct CDR3 sequences. In germline, CDR1 is MNHEY, CDR2 SVGAGI. The CDR3 sequence is 15 residues long. The entry originates in a study of monozygotic twins with inflammatory bowel disease. Study results and limitations: Discordant twins had repertoire similarity that did not differ from that of concordant twins, possibly from limited power. Against healthy co-twins, IBD patients had lower TCRbeta diversity (measured by inverse Simpson).

The specimen sequenced was blood. This clonotype was sampled from a human donor with ulcerative colitis or Crohn's disease, or a healthy co-twin of an affected twin (not recorded which). V and J are TRBV6-5 and TRBJ1-1; TCRdb selects TRBD1, and the lack of DNA leaves this call unchecked. The CDR3 sequence: CASSYHGQVNTEAFF.